Reported below is one T cell receptor beta chain. Its target is unknown. The germline CDR1 and CDR2 sequences are LGHNT and FRNRAP. The length of the CDR3 is 16 residues. With V trimmed by 4 bases and J by 5 bases, 8 bases remained unmatched. Culture lasted about 10 days before CD4+ T cell isolation. All participants had two doses of either the BNT162b2 or mRNA-1273 vaccine. Nucleocapsid antibody tests were negative, and the vaccine recipients had no prior SARS-CoV-2 infection. The sample is drawn from a study of vaccination effects on CD4 cells after COVID-19. Study-wide background: Antigen-specific CD4+ T cells were expanded with viral peptide pools in the ViraFEST assay before sequencing. General study points: Only a few convalescent patients and no early post-infection timepoints featured in the study. Marked clonal contraction of both clone types appeared late after vaccination.

Produced via immunoSEQ multiplex PCR; TCRdb's table is partial and in-frame only. The sample lists tens of thousands of clones; around 70% were seen once. The source is a human donor who received a COVID-19 vaccine. This material consisted of CD4+ T cells from PBMCs cultured without peptide, taken after COVID-19 vaccination. The rearrangement links TRBV12-5 to TRBJ2-2; TRBD1 aligns across 9 bases. The CDR3, as DNA: TGTGCTAGTGGTTCACCTCGGGACAGGGTAACCGGGGAGCTGTTTTTT. Its translation is CASGSPRDRVTGELFF.